These 19 T cell receptor beta chains share one sample of origin, sequenced in a study of a mutant IDH1 vaccine in newly diagnosed glioma. Sequencing was performed with immunoSEQ multiplex PCR; in TCRdb, only in-frame clones are kept and a portion is missing. This sample has about 60,000 clones, with 80% to 85% found just once. Noted time point: week 35, safety follow-up. Every single dose of the vaccine, 300 ug of mutant IDH1 20-mer peptide, came with topical imiquimod. For these TCRs, the target antigens are not known. Sequences were derived from PBMCs, sampled from a glioma patient whose treatment included an IDH1 peptide vaccine. The receptors were gathered from a man aged 25-40 years with glioma.

This clone was recorded only once. The chain carries TRBV5-4 and TRBJ2-5; the D call may be TRBD1 or TRBD2 (5 bases each). Germline values: CDR1 SGHNT, CDR2 YYREEE (reference sequence). This CDR3 spans 13 amino acids. Trimming took off 4 bases at V and 5 bases at J, with 12 bases between the two ends. The CDR3 sequence is CASSIDWGETQYF. DNA for the CDR3: TGTGCCAGCAGCATAGACTGGGGGGAGACCCAGTACTTC.

The rearrangement links TRBV19 to TRBJ1-5; 12 bases map to TRBD1. The CDR3 has 15 amino acids. Trimming at V came to 10 bases and at J to 6 bases, leaving 10 bases not matched to a gene. The germline V gene has CDR1 LNHDA and CDR2 SQIVND (reference sequence). This CDR3 is CATRRGDRGLQPQHF. The CDR3 DNA is TGTGCCACAAGAAGGGGGGACAGGGGGCTTCAGCCCCAGCATTTT. Together with reference TRBV19 and TRBJ1-5, the CDR3 gives the full variable domain: DGGITQSPKYLFRKEGQNVTLSCEQNLNHDAMYWYRQDPGQGLRLIYYSQIVNDFQKGDIAEGYSVSREKKESFPLTVTSAQKNPTAFYLCATRRGDRGLQPQHFGDGTRLSIL.

The V gene is TRBV6-4, the J gene TRBJ2-1; 7 nucleotides line up with TRBD1. V gave up 6 bases and J gave up 0 bases; unmatched junction bases: 5. From germline, CDR1 is MRHNA and CDR2 SNTAGT. The CDR3 is made up of 15 amino acids. CDR3 in DNA: TGTGCCAGCAGCAAAACAGGGGCCTCCTACAATGAGCAGTTCTTC. Protein sequence: CASSKTGASYNEQFF.

This clone was recorded only once. The chain employs TRBV11-2 and TRBJ1-2; D might be TRBD1 (6 bases). This CDR3 has 15 amino acids. The germline gives CDR1 SGHAT, CDR2 FQNNGV. The V end was cut by 0 bases, the J end by 4 bases, with 12 bases between. The CDR3 bases are TGTGCCAGCAGCTTAGATTATACAGGGTCCTATGGCTACACCTTC. Its protein product is CASSLDYTGSYGYTF.

V usage is TRBV2 and J usage is TRBJ2-7; D might be TRBD2 (6 bases). CDR1 is SNHLY, CDR2 FYNNEI, per germline. V was trimmed by 6 bases and J by 3 bases, leaving 24 bases between them. The CDR3 contains 17 residues. Here the CDR3 DNA reads TGTGCCAGCAGGCCATGGGGTACCGGGGGTGTTGACTACGAGCAGTACTTC. Its protein is CASRPWGTGGVDYEQYF.

This chain connects TRBV2 to TRBJ2-3, with TRBD1 matching 8 bases. Germline assignment: CDR1 SNHLY and CDR2 FYNNEI. The CDR3 runs to 16 residues. V lost 6 bases and J lost 4; bases outside the gene matches: 12. CDR3 protein: CASRGQQGVSPDTQYF. In DNA form, the CDR3 reads TGTGCCAGCAGGGGACAACAGGGGGTGAGCCCAGATACGCAGTATTTT.

A single count supports this clone. Other DNA sequences from this sample encode an identical CDR3 as well. The gene calls are TRBV6-5 and TRBJ2-7; maybe TRBD2 (5 bases). Trimming took 4 bases from V and 2 from J, leaving 6 bases between them. Germline-derived CDR1 and CDR2 are MNHEY and SVGAGI. The CDR3 sequence is 12 residues long. CDR3 region: CASSSGAYEQYF. Written as DNA, the CDR3 is TGTGCCAGCAGTTCCGGGGCCTACGAGCAGTACTTC.

The V gene is TRBV6-5, the J gene TRBJ1-2; 9 bases are shared with TRBD1. The germline V gene encodes CDR1 MNHEY and CDR2 SVGAGI. Losses at the gene ends were 6 bases for V and 1 base for J; bases not matched to a gene: 3. The CDR3 covers 14 residues. This CDR3 reads CASRQGANNYGYTF. As DNA, the CDR3 is TGTGCCAGCAGACAGGGGGCAAATAACTATGGCTACACCTTC.

This clone occurred once. The chain combines TRBV4-1 with TRBJ2-7; D not resolved. Germline loops: CDR1 MGHRA, CDR2 YSYEKL. The CDR3 runs 15 residues. Trimming left V 1 base short and J 4 bases short, with 14 bases between. CDR3 residues: CASSQGTLTEYEQYF. CDR3 DNA sequence: TGCGCCAGCAGCCAAGGAACACTTACTGAGTACGAGCAGTACTTC.

The chain links TRBV11-2 to TRBJ2-1; TRBD1 aligns across 8 bases. Germline-derived CDR1 and CDR2 are SGHAT and FQNNGV. Trimming cost V 5 bases and J 3 bases; bases outside gene matches: 6. The CDR3 spans 15 residues. The CDR3 spells CASSNRDRFYNEQFF. The CDR3 DNA reads as TGTGCCAGCAGCAACCGGGACAGGTTCTACAATGAGCAGTTCTTC.

J is TRBJ2-4 and V is TRBV10-2; TRBD1 is a possible D gene (8 bases). Trimming took 6 bases from V and 0 from J, leaving 27 bases between them. Looked up from germline, CDR1 is WSHSY and CDR2 is SAAADI. The CDR3 extends over 20 amino acids. CDR3 region: CASRRGGTGRQGLAKNIQYF. For the CDR3, the DNA is TGCGCCAGCAGGAGGGGGGGGACAGGTCGACAGGGACTAGCCAAAAACATTCAGTACTTC.

The chain recombines TRBV4-2 with TRBJ1-3, with D possibly TRBD1 on 5 matching bases. Germline V gene sequence: CDR1 LGHNA, CDR2 YNFKEQ. The CDR3 has 17 residues. Between the trimmed V and J ends, which lost 1 base and 8 bases, there was a span of 21 bases. The CDR3 sequence is CASSQGSQGVASDTIYF. In nucleotides, the CDR3 is TGTGCCAGCAGCCAAGGGTCCCAGGGAGTCGCGTCGGACACCATATATTTT.

This clone was observed once. The gene calls are TRBV12-5 and TRBJ2-1, with 9 bases fitting TRBD1. The germline V gene has CDR1 LGHNT and CDR2 FRNRAP. The CDR3 is 17 amino acids. V trimming: 7 bases; J trimming: 6 bases; junction bases outside the gene matches: 16. Here the CDR3 reads CASAPTLQGAFGNEQFF. DNA of the CDR3: TGTGCTAGTGCCCCGACCCTACAGGGGGCGTTCGGCAATGAGCAGTTCTTC.

This rearrangement joins TRBV6-5 to TRBJ2-7, with TRBD1 as a possible D gene (6 bases). The germline V gene encodes CDR1 MNHEY and CDR2 SVGAGI. This CDR3 has 14 amino acids. Trimming took off 8 bases at V and 2 bases at J, with 16 bases between the two ends. The CDR3 region has the DNA TGTGCCAGCCAGGGGACATCAACAACCTACGAGCAGTACTTC. Its translation is CASQGTSTTYEQYF.

This chain connects TRBV6-6 to TRBJ2-7, with 8 bases identical to TRBD1. Germline V gene sequence: CDR1 MNHNY, CDR2 SVGAGI (reference sequence). J gave up 2 bases and V 5 bases, and 8 bases lay outside the gene matches. The length of the CDR3 is 15 residues. The CDR3 protein is CASSQPDRATYEQYF. CDR3 in DNA: TGTGCCAGCAGTCAACCGGACAGGGCCACCTACGAGCAGTACTTC.

This clone was observed a single time. The chain uses TRBV2 and TRBJ1-4; possibly TRBD1 for D (6 bases). V lost 6 bases, J lost 6 bases, and 17 bases lay in between. The CDR3 is 15 amino acids. CDR1 SNHLY and CDR2 FYNNEI come from the germline V gene. In nucleotides, the CDR3 is TGTGCCAGCAGCCAAACCGGGACAAAGGATGAAAAACTGTTTTTT. Amino acid sequence: CASSQTGTKDEKLFF.

This chain links TRBV2 with TRBJ1-2; 7 bases map to TRBD1. Trimming cost V 10 bases and J 7 bases; bases outside gene matches: 3. The germline CDR1 and CDR2 sequences are SNHLY and FYNNEI. The CDR3 length is 10 residues. CDR3 sequence reads: CAIRGGGYTF. CDR3 DNA sequence: TGTGCCATCAGGGGGGGTGGCTACACCTTC.

The rearrangement links TRBV7-9 to TRBJ2-7, with a possible D match to TRBD1 (6 bases). CDR3 length: 14 residues. Germline V CDR1 and CDR2: SEHNR, FQNEAQ (reference sequence). V shed 5 bases and J shed 4 bases, with 15 bases lying between them. CDR3 protein: CASSEAQGLYEQYF. CDR3 bases: TGTGCCAGCAGCGAAGCACAGGGTCTTTACGAGCAGTACTTC.

The V and J genes are TRBV6-1 and TRBJ1-1; the D is unclear. Trimming pared 0 bases from V and 0 bases from J, leaving 8 bases between. Germline CDR1 and CDR2: MNHNS and SASEGT. The CDR3 consists of 15 residues. CDR3 sequence reads: CASSEARVLNTEAFF. The DNA for the CDR3 is TGTGCCAGCAGTGAAGCACGTGTCCTGAACACTGAAGCTTTCTTT.